The 30 T cell receptor beta chains in this list originate from one sample, sequenced in a study of cytomegalovirus exposure and HLA in healthy donors. Sequencing was performed with immunoSEQ multiplex PCR; in TCRdb, only in-frame clones are kept and a portion is missing. This sample has more than 90,000 clones; more than 75% occur once, and the top ten carry 4.5% to 6%. The sequenced sample was PBMCs. Receptor source: a man aged 18 to 30 in good health and CMV-seronegative.

This chain connects TRBV10-3 to TRBJ2-1, with a weak D call TRBD2 (5 bases). This CDR3 has 12 amino acids. V lost 0 bases, J lost 9 bases, and 6 bases lay in between. Per germline, CDR1 ENHRY and CDR2 SYGVKD. As DNA, the CDR3 is TGTGCCATCAGTGAGTCAGCGGCTGAGCAGTTCTTC. This gives the protein CAISESAAEQFF.

The V gene is TRBV6-5, the J gene TRBJ1-1; D is perhaps TRBD1 (5 bases). The germline V and J ends were trimmed by 5 bases and 8 bases, with 15 bases remaining between them. The CDR3 has 13 amino acids. CDR1 is MNHEY, CDR2 SVGAGI, per germline. The CDR3 loop reads CASSISGGGEAFF. CDR3 nucleotide sequence: TGTGCCAGCAGTATCTCCGGGGGAGGGGAAGCTTTCTTT.

This chain joins TRBV19 and TRBJ1-5, with D maybe TRBD1 (6 bases). This CDR3 is 17 amino acids long. Trimming removed 7 bases from V and 4 bases from J, with 23 bases in between. Per germline, CDR1 LNHDA and CDR2 SQIVND (reference sequence). The CDR3 sequence is CASTTLWGGEENQPQHF. The CDR3 nucleotides read TGTGCCAGTACCACCCTTTGGGGGGGCGAAGAGAATCAGCCCCAGCATTTT.

Here the CDR3 DNA reads TGTGCCAGCAACGGACGGGAACTAGCGTCCCACGAGCAGTACTTC. It is translated as CASNGRELASHEQYF. The J gene is TRBJ2-7, the V gene TRBV6-1; 7 bases align to TRBD2. The CDR3 sequence is 15 residues long. V lost 7 bases, J lost 5 bases, and 14 bases stayed unmatched. Germline V gives CDR1 MNHNS, CDR2 SASEGT.

CDR3 DNA: TGTGCCAGCAGCGCTCAGAGCAGGGTTGGCTACACCTTC. Its translation is CASSAQSRVGYTF. The J gene is TRBJ1-2, the V gene TRBV9, with D possibly matching TRBD1 (5 bases). CDR1 is SGDLS and CDR2 is YYNGEE in the germline V gene. This CDR3 has 13 amino acids. Between the trimmed V and J ends, which lost 3 bases and 7 bases, there was a span of 13 bases.

This chain joins TRBV18 and TRBJ1-2, with D possibly TRBD1 on 5 matching bases. In germline, CDR1 is KGHSH, CDR2 LQKENI. The CDR3 sequence is 13 residues long. Trimming removed 3 bases at V and 8 bases at J, with 13 bases between. In DNA form, the CDR3 reads TGTGCCAGCTCACCGGAGGGGTTTCGCGGCTACACCTTC. Protein product: CASSPEGFRGYTF.

The gene calls are TRBV6-6 and TRBJ2-1; 7 nucleotides align to TRBD1. Per germline, CDR1 MNHNY and CDR2 SVGAGI (reference sequence). The V and J ends lost 7 bases and 0 bases, in that order; junction bases with no gene match: 6. CDR3 size: 15 residues. The CDR3 sequence is CASTVRDSSYNEQFF. The DNA for the CDR3 is TGTGCCAGCACGGTCCGGGACAGCTCCTACAATGAGCAGTTCTTC.

The chain couples TRBV7-2 to TRBJ2-7; 11 bases are shared with TRBD2. The CDR3 covers 18 residues. Germline CDR1 reads SGHTA; CDR2 reads FQGNSA. The V segment lost 0 bases and the J segment 0 bases; nucleotides outside the gene matches: 7. CDR3 sequence (DNA): TGTGCCAGCAGCTTAGCACTAGCGGGGGCCGGAGGCTCCTACGAGCAGTACTTC. Amino acids: CASSLALAGAGGSYEQYF.

The rearrangement uses TRBV5-4 and TRBJ2-7, with a weak D call TRBD2 (5 bases). V was trimmed by 5 bases and J by 5 bases, leaving 11 bases between them. Germline values: CDR1 SGHNT, CDR2 YYREEE (reference sequence). The CDR3 has 12 residues. DNA of the CDR3: TGTGCCAGCAGTTCTCCGGGAAACGAGCAGTACTTC. Protein product: CASSSPGNEQYF.

V is TRBV28 and J is TRBJ1-5; 7 bases match TRBD1. This CDR3 has 15 residues. The junction had 7 bases not matched to a gene; V was cut back by 2 bases and J by 6 bases. Germline CDR1 is MDHEN and CDR2 is SYDVKM. Here the CDR3 DNA reads TGTGCCAGCAGTTTAGGTCGACAGGGATTTCAGCCCCAGCATTTT. As protein: CASSLGRQGFQPQHF. Looking up the rest from reference TRBV28 and TRBJ1-5 gives the full variable domain: DVKVTQSSRYLVKRTGEKVFLECVQDMDHENMFWYRQDPGLGLRLIYFSYDVKMKEKGDIPEGYSVSREKKERFSLILESASTNQTSMYLCASSLGRQGFQPQHFGDGTRLSIL.

V gene TRBV19 combines with J gene TRBJ1-5, with TRBD1 matching 7 bases. The CDR3 is made up of 16 amino acids. Germline V gives CDR1 LNHDA, CDR2 SQIVND (reference sequence). V was clipped by 5 bases and J by 1 base; unmatched bases: 8. CDR3 in DNA: TGTGCCAGTAGTGCGGGGACAGCGTCCAGCAATCAGCCCCAGCATTTT. This codes for CASSAGTASSNQPQHF. Based on the CDR3 plus reference TRBV19 and TRBJ1-5, the full variable domain is DGGITQSPKYLFRKEGQNVTLSCEQNLNHDAMYWYRQDPGQGLRLIYYSQIVNDFQKGDIAEGYSVSREKKESFPLTVTSAQKNPTAFYLCASSAGTASSNQPQHFGDGTRLSIL.

The gene calls are TRBV13 and TRBJ1-4, with TRBD1 as a possible D gene (5 bases). CDR1 and CDR2 (germline): PRHDT, FYEKMQ (reference sequence). With 1 base removed from V and 0 bases from J, the gap between germline ends came to 21 bases. This CDR3 is built from 20 residues. This chain's CDR3 is CASSLDGGNPSSSTNEKLFF. CDR3 sequence (DNA): TGTGCCAGCAGCTTAGACGGGGGGAATCCCTCGTCGTCAACTAATGAAAAACTGTTTTTT.

The chain has TRBV4-1 and TRBJ2-4; TRBD1 agrees at 9 bases. Germline V gene data show CDR1 as MGHRA and CDR2 as YSYEKL. The CDR3 consists of 18 residues. Germline trimming cut 2 bases from V and 5 bases from J; bases unmatched to any gene: 13. The CDR3 DNA sequence: TGCGCCAGCAGCCAAATAACCGGGACAGGGTCGACGGAAAACATTCAGTACTTC. Its protein product is CASSQITGTGSTENIQYF.

This clone was found a few times. CDR3 sequence reads: CAWSVEGGNTEAFF. DNA for the CDR3: TGTGCCTGGAGTGTGGAAGGCGGGAACACTGAAGCTTTCTTT. The J gene is TRBJ1-1, the V gene TRBV30; no definite D call. CDR1 is GTSNPN and CDR2 is SVGIG in the germline V gene (reference sequence). This CDR3 region has 14 residues. The V end lost 0 bases, the J end lost 1 base, and 9 bases lay between the germline ends.

This chain uses TRBV10-3 with TRBJ1-1; 7 nucleotides align to TRBD1. The CDR3 extends over 15 amino acids. Germline CDR1 and CDR2: ENHRY and SYGVKD. V lost 4 bases to trimming and J lost 7 bases; unmatched junction nucleotides: 12. CDR3 sequence: CAISGDLDRVDEAFF. The CDR3 DNA is TGTGCCATCAGTGGAGATTTAGACAGGGTTGATGAAGCTTTCTTT.

This chain links TRBV2 with TRBJ1-2; no clear D gene. Per germline, CDR1 SNHLY and CDR2 FYNNEI. The CDR3 is made up of 15 amino acids. Between the trimmed V and J ends, which lost 6 bases and 1 base, there was a span of 15 bases. Here the CDR3 reads CASRDSGRFNYGYTF. The CDR3 DNA is TGTGCCAGCAGGGACTCCGGACGGTTTAACTATGGCTACACCTTC.

V and J are TRBV2 and TRBJ1-2, with D perhaps TRBD1 (6 bases). Trimming took 4 bases from V and 0 from J, leaving 9 bases between them. Germline lookup yields CDR1 SNHLY and CDR2 FYNNEI. The CDR3 is 14 residues long. CDR3 loop: CASSGPGANYGYTF. CDR3 nucleotides: TGTGCCAGCAGTGGTCCAGGGGCTAACTATGGCTACACCTTC.

This clone was counted many times. The chain is built from TRBV6-1 and TRBJ1-2, with D unresolved. From germline, CDR1 is MNHNS and CDR2 SASEGT. This CDR3 comprises 12 residues. The V end was cut by 5 bases, the J end by 8 bases, with 12 bases between. Here the CDR3 reads CASSFSGGGYTF. The CDR3 DNA reads as TGTGCCAGCAGTTTTAGCGGCGGGGGCTACACCTTC.

This clone was seen just once. This rearrangement joins TRBV4-1 to TRBJ1-1; 9 bases line up with TRBD1. This CDR3 is built from 15 residues. With 4 bases clipped from V and 5 bases from J, the junction kept 8 bases outside the gene matches. CDR1 is MGHRA and CDR2 is YSYEKL in the germline V gene. CDR3 loop: CASSPTRQGETEAFF. The CDR3 DNA sequence: TGCGCCAGCAGCCCGACTAGACAGGGGGAAACTGAAGCTTTCTTT.

The chain combines TRBV30 with TRBJ2-1, with TRBD1 matching over 7 bases. With 5 bases clipped from V and 4 bases from J, the junction kept 8 bases outside the gene matches. The CDR3 sequence is 14 residues long. Germline lookup yields CDR1 GTSNPN and CDR2 SVGIG (reference sequence). CDR3 amino acids: CAWGRDRPYNEQFF. The CDR3 bases are TGTGCCTGGGGCCGGGACAGACCTTACAATGAGCAGTTCTTC.

This clone occurred once. One end of the junction is discordant with germline, which a read error may explain. V gene TRBV15 combines with J gene TRBJ2-7, with 14 bases identical to TRBD2. Per germline, CDR1 LNHNV and CDR2 YYDKDF (reference sequence). The length of the CDR3 is 16 residues. The DNA for the CDR3 is TGTGCCACCAGCAGAGATCGAGGGACTAGCGGGAGTGCCTTGTCTTTC. Translating it yields CATSRDRGTSGSALSF.

This chain links TRBV5-1 with TRBJ2-7; 7 bases line up with TRBD1. CDR1 and CDR2 (germline): SGHRS, YFSETQ. After removal of 3 bases from V and 2 bases from J, the junction contained 8 bases not matched to a gene. The CDR3 contains 15 residues. CDR3 DNA sequence: TGCGCCAGCAGCTGGTCCGGGACAGTGCCCTACGAGCAGTACTTC. It specifies CASSWSGTVPYEQYF.

On this clone itself: The same CDR3 can be traced to other DNA sequences in this sample. This sequence joins TRBV9 and TRBJ1-1; D may be TRBD1 (6 bases). This CDR3 spans 14 amino acids. Looked up from germline, CDR1 is SGDLS and CDR2 is YYNGEE. V was pared by 2 bases and J by 1 base, with 9 bases between. The CDR3 DNA sequence: TGTGCCAGCAGCGTTCGACAGGAGAACACTGAAGCTTTCTTT. This codes for CASSVRQENTEAFF.

The J gene is TRBJ2-7, the V gene TRBV6-5; TRBD1 aligns across 9 bases. This CDR3 spans 16 amino acids. The germline gives CDR1 MNHEY, CDR2 SVGAGI. Losses at the gene ends were 2 bases for V and 6 bases for J; bases not matched to a gene: 11. In nucleotides, the CDR3 is TGTGCCAGCAGTTACGCCCCACCGGGACAGGGCAGCGAGCAGTACTTC. Translated: CASSYAPPGQGSEQYF.

This clone has a handful of counts. This chain joins TRBV18 and TRBJ1-6, with 9 bases matching TRBD1. CDR1 and CDR2 (germline): KGHSH, LQKENI. Trimming took 3 bases from V and 7 from J; bases not matched to a gene: 4. This CDR3 region has 15 residues. CDR3 loop: CASSPSGTGNSPLHF. DNA of the CDR3: TGTGCCAGCTCACCTTCCGGGACAGGGAATTCACCCCTCCACTTT.

For the CDR3, the DNA is TGTGCCAGCAGGGCGGCGGGAGGGAACACCGGGGAGCTGTTTTTT. Translating gives CASRAAGGNTGELFF. The genes are TRBV2 and TRBJ2-2; 8 nucleotides line up with TRBD2. CDR1 SNHLY and CDR2 FYNNEI come from the germline V gene. J lost 1 base, V lost 6 bases, and 4 bases had no gene match. This CDR3 spans 15 amino acids.

This clone was picked up one time. The rearrangement joins TRBV5-1 to TRBJ1-6, with TRBD1 matching 7 bases. CDR3 length: 15 residues. V lost 4 bases and J lost 8; bases outside the gene matches: 9. Germline values: CDR1 SGHRS, CDR2 YFSETQ. The CDR3 loop is CASSPDRASDSPLHF. The CDR3 DNA is TGCGCCAGCAGCCCAGACAGGGCGTCAGATTCACCCCTCCACTTT.

Only one count was recorded for this clone. The chain uses TRBV7-9 and TRBJ2-7, with a tentative D call TRBD1 (5 bases). Trimming pared 5 bases from V and 2 bases from J, leaving 13 bases between. Germline assignment: CDR1 SEHNR and CDR2 FQNEAQ (reference sequence). The CDR3 loop spans 14 amino acids. The CDR3 loop is CASSNKGQTYEQYF. Written as DNA, the CDR3 is TGTGCCAGCAGCAACAAAGGACAAACCTACGAGCAGTACTTC. The whole variable domain, remainder taken from reference TRBV7-9 and TRBJ2-7, is DTGVSQNPRHKITKRGQNVTFRCDPISEHNRLYWYRQTLGQGPEFLTYFQNEAQLEKSRLLSDRFSAERPKGSFSTLEIQRTEQGDSAMYLCASSNKGQTYEQYFGPGTRLTVT.

V usage is TRBV5-1 and J usage is TRBJ1-1; D is possibly TRBD1 (6 bases). In germline, CDR1 is SGHRS, CDR2 YFSETQ. This CDR3 contains 12 residues. V was cut by 4 bases and J by 4 bases, with 8 bases left in between. This CDR3 reads CASSGGVTEAFF. CDR3 in DNA: TGCGCCAGCAGCGGGGGCGTCACTGAAGCTTTCTTT. The complete variable domain, with remaining parts taken from reference TRBV5-1 and TRBJ1-1, reads KAGVTQTPRYLIKTRGQQVTLSCSPISGHRSVSWYQQTPGQGLQFLFEYFSETQRNKGNFPGRFSGRQFSNSRSEMNVSTLELGDSALYLCASSGGVTEAFFGQGTRLTVV.

The chain is built from TRBV30 and TRBJ2-5, with 9 nucleotides matching TRBD2. V was clipped by 5 bases and J by 3 bases; unmatched bases: 10. Looked up from germline, CDR1 is GTSNPN and CDR2 is SVGIG (reference sequence). The CDR3 loop spans 15 amino acids. The CDR3 spells CAWSIAGGHKETQYF. CDR3 DNA sequence: TGTGCCTGGTCAATTGCGGGGGGGCATAAAGAGACCCAGTACTTC.